This TCR beta chain was captured by sequencing in a study of blood T cells in healthy people across ages. This clonotype appeared a few times. Its antigen remains unidentified. V shed 0 bases and J shed 7 bases, with 15 bases lying between them. CDR1 is DFQATT, CDR2 SNEGSKA, per germline (reference sequence). The CDR3 length is 14 residues. Overall study findings and caveats: Because donor CMV status was unknown, expanded clonotype changes were possibly confounded. Long-lived donors exceeded aged donors in naive CD4+ cells and diversity.

Combining a sample-barcoded 5' primer with a J-beta primer mix, a second PCR ran for about 6 to 12 cycles. All cDNA molecules were each tagged by a template-switch adaptor with 12 random nucleotides. TCRdb passed the 5' RACE reads through MiXCR, listing each CDR3 protein once. The data show 1.5 million or so distinct CDR3 sequences, roughly 43% seen once. The specimen sequenced was blood. The V and J genes are TRBV20-1 and TRBJ1-2; the D is unclear. This TCR derives from a woman aged 18 to 35 in good health. CDR3 DNA sequence: TGCAGTGCTAGAGAAAGGTTGGCAAGCGGTGGCTACACCTTC. As protein: CSARERLASGGYTF.